The sample holds a few counts of the clone carrying this T cell receptor beta chain. The antigen remains unidentified. The sample is drawn from a study of T cell repertoires in cytomegalovirus infection. The wider study: Shared public TCR beta signatures pointed to both CMV infection and a matching HLA type.

Study results and caveats: There were carriers of CMV plus the relevant HLA, and cumulative public TCR beta family frequency identified them. It was HLA-C-restricted CMV-specific TCR beta clonotypes that dominated the response ex vivo.

A single record per CDR3 protein comes from TCRdb applying MiXCR to the reads. Counted here are about 890,000 distinct CDR3 sequences, about a third occurring once; the ten biggest clones make up around an eighth. Trimming took off 2 bases at V and 5 bases at J, with 7 bases between the two ends. The CDR3 consists of 13 residues. Germline values: CDR1 KGHSH, CDR2 LQKENI. The V call is TRBV18, the J call TRBJ2-1; no definite D call. The source is a human donor in good health (CMV status not recorded). Some clones in this sample may be carry-over from other donors' samples. The sequencing used cultured CD8+ T cells from PBMCs, collected from culture after CMV antigen stimulation. The CDR3 DNA follows: TGTGCCAGCTCACCAAGAGACGACAATGAGCAGTTCTTC. Protein sequence: CASSPRDDNEQFF. Based on the CDR3 plus reference TRBV18 and TRBJ2-1, the full variable domain is NAGVMQNPRHLVRRRGQEARLRCSPMKGHSHVYWYRQLPEEGLKFMVYLQKENIIDESGMPKERFSAEFPKEGPSILRIQQVVRGDSAAYFCASSPRDDNEQFFGPGTRLTVL.